The rows below give T cell receptor beta chains drawn from one sample of a study of shared clonotypes between healthy human individuals. Method: immunoSEQ multiplex PCR; TCRdb's copy keeps in-frame clones and lacks some. The sample carries about 1.5 million clones, around 97% recorded once. Sequencing input: naive CD4+ T cells sorted from blood. Receptors were obtained from a man aged 30 to 45 in good health. CDR3s include the opening cysteine and the closing phenylalanine or tryptophan. Each record gives: V gene, D gene, CDR3 protein. The D gene is left open where the match is weak.

V gene: TRBV7-3
D gene: TRBD2
CDR3 protein: CASSHLSSGTRSYNEQFF

V gene: TRBV27
D gene: .
CDR3 protein: CASSLRGGTSNQPQHF

V gene: TRBV18
D gene: TRBD2
CDR3 protein: CASSPIAGQETQYF

V gene: TRBV6-1
D gene: .
CDR3 protein: CASRARYPYNEQFF

V gene: TRBV5-1
D gene: .
CDR3 protein: CASSQGPPNQPQHF

V gene: TRBV27
D gene: TRBD2
CDR3 protein: CASSLRWSGLAGGETQYF

V gene: TRBV29-1
D gene: TRBD2
CDR3 protein: CSVEGFRTSGTYNEQFF

V gene: TRBV6-6
D gene: TRBD2
CDR3 protein: CASSFPGTRHIEQFF

V gene: TRBV5-8
D gene: TRBD2
CDR3 protein: CASSGTSSHTQYF

V gene: TRBV5-1
D gene: TRBD2
CDR3 protein: CASSTGTSGRRYNEQFF

V gene: TRBV6-1
D gene: .
CDR3 protein: CASSEIGTGELFF

V gene: TRBV29-1
D gene: .
CDR3 protein: CSVEIGASASGSYEQYF

V gene: TRBV6-5
D gene: .
CDR3 protein: CASSYSRTTFYEQYF

V gene: TRBV14
D gene: TRBD1
CDR3 protein: CASSQGTPLDRGAGLQETQYF

V gene: TRBV7-9
D gene: .
CDR3 protein: CASSLSGVRIEAFF

V gene: TRBV5-4
D gene: TRBD2
CDR3 protein: CASSKRELPYNEQFF

V gene: TRBV5-1
D gene: .
CDR3 protein: CASGGGPQETQYF

V gene: TRBV6-1
D gene: TRBD1
CDR3 protein: CASSEARTGGSLYEQYF

V gene: TRBV5-1
D gene: .
CDR3 protein: CASSPNVRAYNEQFF

V gene: TRBV19
D gene: TRBD2
CDR3 protein: CASRSAGHTDTQYF

V gene: TRBV11-3
D gene: .
CDR3 protein: CASSPGTGELFF

V gene: TRBV18
D gene: .
CDR3 protein: CASSPYRVTSNTEAFF

V gene: TRBV6-1
D gene: .
CDR3 protein: CASSVGRGIHQPQHF

V gene: TRBV4-1
D gene: .
CDR3 protein: CASSLVPGASSGTEAFF

V gene: TRBV5-4
D gene: TRBD2
CDR3 protein: CASSLAGLAGYNEQFF

V gene: TRBV21-1
D gene: .
CDR3 protein: CASSKGGWRKETQYF

V gene: TRBV7-9
D gene: TRBD2
CDR3 protein: CASSAPGLASNEQYF

V gene: TRBV5-1
D gene: TRBD1
CDR3 protein: CASSLVQGADTQYF

V gene: TRBV5-6
D gene: TRBD1
CDR3 protein: CASRSDRGNEQFF

V gene: TRBV29-1
D gene: TRBD1
CDR3 protein: CSVVRTGNIQYF

V gene: TRBV11-2
D gene: TRBD1
CDR3 protein: CASSFRDRVGEQYF

V gene: TRBV7-2
D gene: .
CDR3 protein: CASSRTAPERYEQYF

V gene: TRBV25-1
D gene: .
CDR3 protein: CASSDGAFSGNTIYF

V gene: TRBV2
D gene: .
CDR3 protein: CASSERVRDNTQYF

V gene: TRBV27
D gene: .
CDR3 protein: CASSLRVSTEAFF

V gene: TRBV7-2
D gene: .
CDR3 protein: CASSLVGQTNQPQHF

V gene: TRBV30
D gene: .
CDR3 protein: CAWSADGSYEQYF

V gene: TRBV5-1
D gene: TRBD2
CDR3 protein: CASSGSGSVYEQFF

V gene: TRBV6-5
D gene: TRBD1
CDR3 protein: CASSSLRDSSSYEQYF

V gene: TRBV7-9
D gene: .
CDR3 protein: CASSPRVHEKLFF

V gene: TRBV30
D gene: TRBD1
CDR3 protein: CAWSEGASNYNEQFF

V gene: TRBV10-3
D gene: .
CDR3 protein: CAISESSLGKPQHF

V gene: TRBV6-5
D gene: TRBD2
CDR3 protein: CASTRTSPGELFF

V gene: TRBV28
D gene: TRBD1
CDR3 protein: CASSKMTGLAKLFF

V gene: TRBV28
D gene: .
CDR3 protein: CASSLLGYEQYF

V gene: TRBV7-2
D gene: .
CDR3 protein: CASRPFGQVFYEQYF

V gene: TRBV9
D gene: TRBD1
CDR3 protein: CASSPRQGTDTQYF

V gene: TRBV5-4
D gene: .
CDR3 protein: CASSLEGQPDYEQYF

V gene: TRBV7-9
D gene: .
CDR3 protein: CASSQPPVLGYGYTF